This TCR beta chain was sequenced during a study of a mutant IDH1 vaccine in newly diagnosed glioma. Overall study: Either 4-6 weeks after radiotherapy alone or alongside temozolomide, vaccination was begun. Most patients had received both radiotherapy and temozolomide, the prior options being radiotherapy, temozolomide, or both. Study results and limitations: The study observed vaccine-induced immune responses in just over 90% of patients.

Trimming at V came to 0 bases and at J to 3 bases, leaving 7 bases not matched to a gene. The length of the CDR3 is 16 residues. CDR1 and CDR2 (germline): SGHRS, YFSETQ. Documented time point: week 5, during vaccination. Each dose delivered 300 ug of mutant IDH1 20-mer peptide subcutaneously with imiquimod. Repertoires were generated with immunoSEQ multiplex PCR, while TCRdb's copy carries only in-frame clones and drops some. The sample records fewer than 40,000 clones, about three fifths being singletons. A word on this clone: Its antigen is unknown.

The TCR originated in a woman between 18 and 29 years old with glioma. V gene TRBV5-1 combines with J gene TRBJ2-3; TRBD2 matches at 7 bases. Sequences were derived from PBMCs, sampled from a glioma patient whose treatment included an IDH1 peptide vaccine. DNA for the CDR3: TGCGCCAGCAGCTTGGTTCTGGGAGGGAGAACAGATACGCAGTATTTT. This codes for CASSLVLGGRTDTQYF. The entire variable domain, with the rest obtained from reference TRBV5-1 and TRBJ2-3, is as follows: KAGVTQTPRYLIKTRGQQVTLSCSPISGHRSVSWYQQTPGQGLQFLFEYFSETQRNKGNFPGRFSGRQFSNSRSEMNVSTLELGDSALYLCASSLVLGGRTDTQYFGPGTRLTVL.